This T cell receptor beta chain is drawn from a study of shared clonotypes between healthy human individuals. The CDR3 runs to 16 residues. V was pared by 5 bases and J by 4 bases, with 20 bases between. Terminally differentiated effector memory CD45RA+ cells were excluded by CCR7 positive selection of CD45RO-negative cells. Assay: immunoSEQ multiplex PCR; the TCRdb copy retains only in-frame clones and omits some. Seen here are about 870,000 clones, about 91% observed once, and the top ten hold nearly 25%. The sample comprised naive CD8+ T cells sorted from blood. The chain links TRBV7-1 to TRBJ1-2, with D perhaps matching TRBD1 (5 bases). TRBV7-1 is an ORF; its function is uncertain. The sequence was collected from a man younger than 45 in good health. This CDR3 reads CASSKSAHEGTYGYTF. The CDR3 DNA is TGTGCCAGCAGCAAATCAGCTCACGAGGGGACCTATGGCTACACCTTC.